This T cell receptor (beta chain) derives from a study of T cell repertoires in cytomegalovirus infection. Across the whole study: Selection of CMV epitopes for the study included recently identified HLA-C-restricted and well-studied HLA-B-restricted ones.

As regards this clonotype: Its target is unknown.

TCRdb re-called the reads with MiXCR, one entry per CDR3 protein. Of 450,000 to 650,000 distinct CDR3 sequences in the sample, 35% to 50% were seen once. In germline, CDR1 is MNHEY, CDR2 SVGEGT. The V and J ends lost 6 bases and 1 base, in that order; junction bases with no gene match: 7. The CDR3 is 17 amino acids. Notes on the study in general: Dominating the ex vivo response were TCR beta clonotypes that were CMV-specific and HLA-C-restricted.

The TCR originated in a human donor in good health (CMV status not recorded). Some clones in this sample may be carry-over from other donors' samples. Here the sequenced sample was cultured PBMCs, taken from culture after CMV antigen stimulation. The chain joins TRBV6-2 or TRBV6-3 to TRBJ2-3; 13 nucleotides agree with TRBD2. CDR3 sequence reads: CASSPPGLAGGTDTQYF. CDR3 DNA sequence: TGTGCCAGCAGCCCACCTGGACTAGCGGGAGGCACAGATACGCAGTATTTT.